These T cell receptor beta chains were read from a single sample in a study of cytomegalovirus exposure and HLA in healthy donors. Profiled with immunoSEQ multiplex PCR; TCRdb holds only in-frame clones, not every one. The sample records roughly 78,000 clones, 50% to 80% being singletons. Specimen: PBMCs. The source is a man in his forties in good health and CMV-seropositive. Both conserved end residues are part of each CDR3. A D gene is named only where the DNA matches it firmly. Clone size, where shown, is once, few, many, or a class for clones that have expanded.

D gene: TRBD1
V gene: TRBV10-3
clone size: -
J gene: TRBJ1-5
CDR3 DNA: TGTGCCATCAGTGAGACGCGAGGGACAGGGCTTCAGCCCCAGCATTTT
CDR3 protein: CAISETRGTGLQPQHF

D gene: -
V gene: TRBV15
clone size: -
J gene: TRBJ2-1
CDR3 DNA: TGTGCCACCAGCAGAGAGAGGGACAACAATGAGCAGTTCTTC
CDR3 protein: CATSRERDNNEQFF

D gene: -
V gene: TRBV30
clone size: -
J gene: TRBJ2-2
CDR3 DNA: TGTGCCTGGAGTGTTAGTTTCGGGGAGCTGTTTTTT
CDR3 protein: CAWSVSFGELFF

D gene: -
V gene: TRBV11-2
clone size: -
J gene: TRBJ1-2
CDR3 DNA: TGTGCCAGCAGCCCAGTCAGGGGTGCGGATGGCTACACCTTC
CDR3 protein: CASSPVRGADGYTF

D gene: TRBD1
V gene: TRBV6-1
clone size: -
J gene: TRBJ1-1
CDR3 DNA: TGTGCCAGCATCAGGGGGGCAGCTTTCTTT
CDR3 protein: CASIRGAAFF

D gene: TRBD2
V gene: TRBV30
clone size: -
J gene: TRBJ2-6
CDR3 DNA: TGTGCCTGGAGTGTATTACGACTAGCGGGGGGGCTTGGGGCCAACGTCCTGACTTTC
CDR3 protein: CAWSVLRLAGGLGANVLTF

D gene: -
V gene: TRBV28
clone size: few
J gene: TRBJ2-2
CDR3 DNA: TGTGCCAGCATGCAGGGGTGGGCCACCGGGGAGCTGTTTTTT
CDR3 protein: CASMQGWATGELFF

D gene: -
V gene: TRBV28
clone size: -
J gene: TRBJ1-5
CDR3 DNA: TGTGCCAGCAGTTTCGGGGGAAGCCAGCCCCAGCATTTT
CDR3 protein: CASSFGGSQPQHF

D gene: -
V gene: TRBV6-5
clone size: -
J gene: TRBJ2-3
CDR3 DNA: TGTGCCAGCAGTCGACAGGTTCGGAGCACAGATACGCAGTATTTT
CDR3 protein: CASSRQVRSTDTQYF

D gene: -
V gene: TRBV7-2
clone size: -
J gene: TRBJ1-2
CDR3 DNA: TGTGCCAGCATCCATACAGCCGGGACACGGGGCGGCTACACCTTC
CDR3 protein: CASIHTAGTRGGYTF

D gene: TRBD1
V gene: TRBV7-9
clone size: -
J gene: TRBJ1-6
CDR3 DNA: TGTGCCAGCAGCTTATTTGGACAGGGTAATTCACCCCTCCACTTT
CDR3 protein: CASSLFGQGNSPLHF

D gene: -
V gene: TRBV29-1
clone size: -
J gene: TRBJ2-1
CDR3 DNA: TGCAGCGTTGATTGGGGAGTTGATGAGCAGTTCTTC
CDR3 protein: CSVDWGVDEQFF

D gene: -
V gene: TRBV14
clone size: few
J gene: TRBJ1-2
CDR3 DNA: TGTGCCAGCAGCCAAGACGGAGGGTACCCCAACTATGGCTACACCTTC
CDR3 protein: CASSQDGGYPNYGYTF

D gene: -
V gene: TRBV9
clone size: -
J gene: TRBJ1-5
CDR3 DNA: TGTGCCAGCAGCCCGGACAGCCATAGCAATCAGCCCCAGCATTTT
CDR3 protein: CASSPDSHSNQPQHF

D gene: TRBD1
V gene: TRBV29-1
clone size: -
J gene: TRBJ2-7
CDR3 DNA: TGCAGCGTTGAAGAGGCAGGGGGCTCCTACGAGCAGTACTTC
CDR3 protein: CSVEEAGGSYEQYF

D gene: TRBD2
V gene: TRBV30
clone size: -
J gene: TRBJ2-3
CDR3 DNA: TGTGCCTGGAGTGTAGGTCGGATCGCGGGGGGGCTCACAGATACGCAGTATTTT
CDR3 protein: CAWSVGRIAGGLTDTQYF

D gene: TRBD2
V gene: TRBV7-2
clone size: -
J gene: TRBJ2-5
CDR3 DNA: TGTGCCAGCAGCTCTCGGGGGGGCTGGGAGACCCAGTACTTC
CDR3 protein: CASSSRGGWETQYF